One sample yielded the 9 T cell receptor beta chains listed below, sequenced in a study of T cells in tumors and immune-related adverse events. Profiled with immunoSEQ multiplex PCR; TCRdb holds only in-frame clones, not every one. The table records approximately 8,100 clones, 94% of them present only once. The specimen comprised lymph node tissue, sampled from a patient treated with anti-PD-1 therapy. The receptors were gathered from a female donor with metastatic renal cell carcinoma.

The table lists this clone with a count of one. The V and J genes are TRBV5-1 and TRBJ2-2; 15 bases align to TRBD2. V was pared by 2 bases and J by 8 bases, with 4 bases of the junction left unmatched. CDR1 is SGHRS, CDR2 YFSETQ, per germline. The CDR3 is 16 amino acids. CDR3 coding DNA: TGCGCCAGCAGCTTCGGACTAGCGGGAGGGAGAGGGGAGCTGTTTTTT. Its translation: CASSFGLAGGRGELFF.

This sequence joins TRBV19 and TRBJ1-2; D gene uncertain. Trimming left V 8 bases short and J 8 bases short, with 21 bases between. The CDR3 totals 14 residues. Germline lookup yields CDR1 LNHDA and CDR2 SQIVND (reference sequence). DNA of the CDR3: TGTGCCAGTCTCAAAACGTGGGGATTTGGGGGCTACACCTTC. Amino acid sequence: CASLKTWGFGGYTF. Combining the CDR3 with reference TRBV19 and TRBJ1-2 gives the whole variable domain DGGITQSPKYLFRKEGQNVTLSCEQNLNHDAMYWYRQDPGQGLRLIYYSQIVNDFQKGDIAEGYSVSREKKESFPLTVTSAQKNPTAFYLCASLKTWGFGGYTFGSGTRLTVV.

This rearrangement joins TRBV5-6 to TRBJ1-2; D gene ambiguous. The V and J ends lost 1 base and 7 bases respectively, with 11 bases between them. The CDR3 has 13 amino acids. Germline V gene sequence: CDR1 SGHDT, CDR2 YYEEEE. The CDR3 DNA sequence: TGTGCCAGCAGCTTGTGGGGATACGGTGGCTACACCTTC. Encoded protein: CASSLWGYGGYTF. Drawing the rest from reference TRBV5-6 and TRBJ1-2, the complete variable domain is DAGVTQSPTHLIKTRGQQVTLRCSPKSGHDTVSWYQQALGQGPQFIFQYYEEEERQRGNFPDRFSGHQFPNYSSELNVNALLLGDSALYLCASSLWGYGGYTFGSGTRLTVV.

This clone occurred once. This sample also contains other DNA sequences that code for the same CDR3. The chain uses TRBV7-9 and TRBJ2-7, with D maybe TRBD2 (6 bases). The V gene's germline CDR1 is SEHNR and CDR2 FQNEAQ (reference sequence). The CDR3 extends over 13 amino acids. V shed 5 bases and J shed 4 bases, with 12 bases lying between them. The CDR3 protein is CASSPGTGYEQYF. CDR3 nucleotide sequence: TGTGCCAGCAGCCCAGGGACTGGGTACGAGCAGTACTTC.

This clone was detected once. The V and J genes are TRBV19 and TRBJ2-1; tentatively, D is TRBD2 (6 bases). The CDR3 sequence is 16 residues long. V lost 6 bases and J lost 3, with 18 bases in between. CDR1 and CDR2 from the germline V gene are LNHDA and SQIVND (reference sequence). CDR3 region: CASSGASSANYNEQFF. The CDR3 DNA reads TGTGCCAGTAGCGGAGCATCTAGCGCGAACTACAATGAGCAGTTCTTC. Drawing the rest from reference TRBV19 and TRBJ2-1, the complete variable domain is DGGITQSPKYLFRKEGQNVTLSCEQNLNHDAMYWYRQDPGQGLRLIYYSQIVNDFQKGDIAEGYSVSREKKESFPLTVTSAQKNPTAFYLCASSGASSANYNEQFFGPGTRLTVL.

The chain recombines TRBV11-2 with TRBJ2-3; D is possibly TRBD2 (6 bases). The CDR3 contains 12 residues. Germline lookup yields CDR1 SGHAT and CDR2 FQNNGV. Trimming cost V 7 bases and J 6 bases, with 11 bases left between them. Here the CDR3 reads CASKASVDTQYF. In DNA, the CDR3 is TGTGCCAGCAAGGCTAGCGTGGATACGCAGTATTTT.

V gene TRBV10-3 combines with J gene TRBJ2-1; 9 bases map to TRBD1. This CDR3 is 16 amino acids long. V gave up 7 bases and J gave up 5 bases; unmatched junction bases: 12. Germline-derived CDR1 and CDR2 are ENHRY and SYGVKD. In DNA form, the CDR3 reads TGTGCCATCAACTCGGGGACAGGGAAAGGACACAATGAGCAGTTCTTC. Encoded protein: CAINSGTGKGHNEQFF.

The CDR3 nucleotides are TGTGCCAGCAGCTTAGGGGCGGGAGGGCCGTACGAGCAGTACTTC. This translates into CASSLGAGGPYEQYF. This sequence joins TRBV11-2 and TRBJ2-7, with 9 bases fitting TRBD2. V trimming: 1 base; J trimming: 4 bases; junction bases outside the gene matches: 5. The germline V gene has CDR1 SGHAT and CDR2 FQNNGV. There are 15 residues in the CDR3.

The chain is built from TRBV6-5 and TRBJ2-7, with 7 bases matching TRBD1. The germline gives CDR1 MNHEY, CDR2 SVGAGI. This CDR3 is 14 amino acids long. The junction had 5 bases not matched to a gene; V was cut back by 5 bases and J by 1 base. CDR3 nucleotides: TGTGCCAGCAGTCGGGACAGAGGTTCCTACGAGCAGTACTTC. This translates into CASSRDRGSYEQYF.